This section outlines one TCR beta chain sequence together with its context. The target antigen is unknown. Trimming stripped 5 bases from V and 0 bases from J, with 10 bases between. Germline V lookup: CDR1 MNHEY, CDR2 SVGAGI. This CDR3 region has 15 residues. The sample belongs to a study of blood T cells in healthy people across ages. Study-level information: The template switching approach captured approximately one barcoded beta molecule for every two T cells.

Findings of the study overall: Total diversity from one million sequenced T cells was likely underestimated.

A J-beta primer mix and a sample-barcoded 5' primer were used in a second PCR of roughly 6 to 12 cycles. TCRdb reprocessed the 5' RACE reads via MiXCR and lists one record per CDR3 protein. The sample records 1,800,000 or so distinct CDR3 sequences, about two fifths being singletons. Isolation per sample recovered at least 6 million PBMCs. This TCR was recovered from a human donor in good health. The sequencing input was blood. The chain has TRBV6-5 and TRBJ1-4, with D perhaps matching TRBD1 (6 bases). This chain's CDR3 is CASSVRGTTNEKLFF. The DNA of the CDR3 is TGTGCCAGCAGTGTCAGGGGTACAACTAATGAAAAACTGTTTTTT.